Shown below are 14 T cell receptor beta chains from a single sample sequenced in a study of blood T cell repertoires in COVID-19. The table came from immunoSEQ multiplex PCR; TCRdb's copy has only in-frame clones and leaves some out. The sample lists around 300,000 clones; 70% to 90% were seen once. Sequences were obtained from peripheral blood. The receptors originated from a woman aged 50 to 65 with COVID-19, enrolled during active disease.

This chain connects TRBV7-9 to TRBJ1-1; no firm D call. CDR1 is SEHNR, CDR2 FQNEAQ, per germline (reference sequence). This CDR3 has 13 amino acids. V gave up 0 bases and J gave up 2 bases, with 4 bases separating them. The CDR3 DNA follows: TGTGCCAGCAGCTTAGCGTTAAACACTGAAGCTTTCTTT. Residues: CASSLALNTEAFF.

As DNA, the CDR3 is TGTGCCAGCAGCTTTCAGTTAGTGACTAGCGGAGGCGAGCAGTACTTC. This codes for CASSFQLVTSGGEQYF. The V call is TRBV7-9, the J call TRBJ2-7; 9 positions agree with TRBD2. The germline V gene has CDR1 SEHNR and CDR2 FQNEAQ (reference sequence). There are 16 residues in the CDR3. V lost 3 bases, J lost 6 bases, and 12 bases stayed unmatched.

The CDR3 DNA reads TGTGCCAGCAGCCGCCTGGCTAGCGGGACCAACTCCTACGAGCAGTACTTC. The encoded protein is CASSRLASGTNSYEQYF. The chain is built from TRBV6-2 or TRBV6-3 and TRBJ2-7, with TRBD2 matching over 9 bases. The germline V gene encodes CDR1 MNHEY and CDR2 SVGEGT. This CDR3 has 17 residues. V lost 6 bases and J lost 0; bases outside the gene matches: 12.

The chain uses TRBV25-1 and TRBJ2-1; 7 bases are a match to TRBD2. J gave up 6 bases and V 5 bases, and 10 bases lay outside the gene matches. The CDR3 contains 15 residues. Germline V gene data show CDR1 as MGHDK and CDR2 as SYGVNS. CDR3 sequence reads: CASSSVRGRVNEQFF. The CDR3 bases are TGTGCCAGCAGTTCTGTGCGGGGGAGGGTCAATGAGCAGTTCTTC.

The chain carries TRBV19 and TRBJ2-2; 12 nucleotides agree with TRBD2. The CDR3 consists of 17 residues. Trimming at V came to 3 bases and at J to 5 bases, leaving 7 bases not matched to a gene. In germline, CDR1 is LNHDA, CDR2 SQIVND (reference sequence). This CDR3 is CASSIRLAGGPTGELFF. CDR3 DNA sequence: TGTGCCAGTAGTATTAGGCTAGCGGGAGGGCCGACCGGGGAGCTGTTTTTT.

This CDR3 is CAWDRGQGNTIYF. The CDR3 DNA follows: TGTGCCTGGGACAGGGGCCAGGGAAACACCATATATTTT. The rearrangement links TRBV30 to TRBJ1-3, with 8 bases identical to TRBD1. The CDR3 spans 13 residues. Per the germline V gene, CDR1 is GTSNPN and CDR2 is SVGIG (reference sequence). The ends lost 5 bases at V and 4 bases at J; junction bases unmatched: 4.

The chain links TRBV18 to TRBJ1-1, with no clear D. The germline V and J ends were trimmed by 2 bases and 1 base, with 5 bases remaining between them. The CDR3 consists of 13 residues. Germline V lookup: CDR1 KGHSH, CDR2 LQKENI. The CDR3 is CASSPGRNTEAFF. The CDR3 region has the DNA TGTGCCAGCTCACCAGGGCGGAACACTGAAGCTTTCTTT.

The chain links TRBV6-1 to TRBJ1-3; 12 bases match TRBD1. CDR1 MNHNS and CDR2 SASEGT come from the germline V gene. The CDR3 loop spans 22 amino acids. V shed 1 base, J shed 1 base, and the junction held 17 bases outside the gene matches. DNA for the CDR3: TGTGCCAGCAGTGAAGTGCACTGGCCGGGACAGGGGGCTTTGAGATCTGGAAACACCATATATTTT. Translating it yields CASSEVHWPGQGALRSGNTIYF.

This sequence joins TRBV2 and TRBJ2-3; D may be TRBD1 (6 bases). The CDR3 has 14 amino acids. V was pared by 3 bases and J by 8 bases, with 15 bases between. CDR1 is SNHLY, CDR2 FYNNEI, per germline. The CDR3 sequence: CASSDSIDRLTQYF. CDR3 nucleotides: TGTGCCAGCAGTGACTCCATCGACAGGCTTACGCAGTATTTT. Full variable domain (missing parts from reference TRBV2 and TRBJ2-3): EPEVTQTPSHQVTQMGQEVILRCVPISNHLYFYWYRQILGQKVEFLVSFYNNEISEKSEIFDDQFSVERPDGSNFTLKIRSTKLEDSAMYFCASSDSIDRLTQYFGPGTRLTVL.

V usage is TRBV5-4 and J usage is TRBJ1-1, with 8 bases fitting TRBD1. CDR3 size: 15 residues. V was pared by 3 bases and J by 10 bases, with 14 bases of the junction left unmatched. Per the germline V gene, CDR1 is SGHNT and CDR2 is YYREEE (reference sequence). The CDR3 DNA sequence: TGTGCCAGCAGCTCGGAATTACTTGGACAGGGTGCAGCTTTCTTT. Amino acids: CASSSELLGQGAAFF. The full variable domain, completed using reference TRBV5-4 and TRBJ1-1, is ETGVTQSPTHLIKTRGQQVTLRCSSQSGHNTVSWYQQALGQGPQFIFQYYREEENGRGNFPPRFSGLQFPNYSSELNVNALELDDSALYLCASSSELLGQGAAFFGQGTRLTVV.

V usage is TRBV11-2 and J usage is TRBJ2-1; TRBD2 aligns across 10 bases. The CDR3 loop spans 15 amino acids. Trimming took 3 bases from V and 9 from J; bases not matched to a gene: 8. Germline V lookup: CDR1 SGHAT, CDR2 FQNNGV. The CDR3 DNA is TGTGCCAGCAGCTTTAGTAGCGGGAGGAAAGGTGAGCAGTTCTTC. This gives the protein CASSFSSGRKGEQFF. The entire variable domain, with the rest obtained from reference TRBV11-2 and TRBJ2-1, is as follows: EAGVAQSPRYKIIEKRQSVAFWCNPISGHATLYWYQQILGQGPKLLIQFQNNGVVDDSQLPKDRFSAERLKGVDSTLKIQPAKLEDSAVYLCASSFSSGRKGEQFFGPGTRLTVL.

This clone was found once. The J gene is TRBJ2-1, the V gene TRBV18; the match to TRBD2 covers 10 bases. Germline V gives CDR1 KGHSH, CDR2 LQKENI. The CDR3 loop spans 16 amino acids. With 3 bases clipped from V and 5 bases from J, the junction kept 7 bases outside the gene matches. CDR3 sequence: CASSPSSSGRDNEQFF. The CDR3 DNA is TGTGCCAGCTCACCGTCTTCTAGCGGGAGAGACAATGAGCAGTTCTTC.

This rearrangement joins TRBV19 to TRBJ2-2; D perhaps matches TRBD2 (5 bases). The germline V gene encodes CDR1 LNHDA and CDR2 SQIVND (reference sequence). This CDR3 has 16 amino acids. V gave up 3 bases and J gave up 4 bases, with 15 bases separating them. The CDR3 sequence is CASSIIQRLSTGELFF. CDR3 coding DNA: TGTGCCAGTAGTATTATTCAGCGGCTTAGCACCGGGGAGCTGTTTTTT.

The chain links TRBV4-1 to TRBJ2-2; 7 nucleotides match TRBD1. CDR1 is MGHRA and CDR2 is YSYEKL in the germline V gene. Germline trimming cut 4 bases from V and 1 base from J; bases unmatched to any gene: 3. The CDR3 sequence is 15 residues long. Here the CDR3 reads CASSLGQMNTGELFF. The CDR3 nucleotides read TGCGCCAGCAGCCTGGGACAGATGAACACCGGGGAGCTGTTTTTT.